The entry that follows covers one TCR beta chain sequence. Trimming removed 7 bases from V and 9 bases from J, with 19 bases in between. Germline-derived CDR1 and CDR2 are MNHEY and SVGAGI. The CDR3 has 15 residues. Under the authors' procedure: For nucleated cells, counts were estimated from reference gene primer amplification. Clones were sequenced by immunoSEQ multiplex PCR, and TCRdb holds only the in-frame ones, with some missing. V, J and clone size are those of that table, while D and trimming were read from the DNA. The data contain roughly 200,000 clones, about 82% of them singletons. Across fewer than 25 US areas, participants ranged in age from roughly 18 to 95 years. Participants' reported clinical history set cohort assignment. This sample is part of a study of blood T cell repertoires in COVID-19. Study overall: PBMCs, B-cell-depleted T cells, or T cells provided the cDNA or gDNA that made up the material.

The receptor was isolated from a man between 40 and 49 years old with acute COVID-19. Material: PBMCs or T cells enriched from blood (not recorded which). V and J are TRBV6-5 and TRBJ1-6, with D uncertain. For the CDR3, the DNA is TGTGCCAGCAAGCTGTCCCGGGATAACTCTTCACCCCTCCACTTT. It is translated as CASKLSRDNSSPLHF.